Below are 18 T cell receptor beta chains sequenced from a single sample in a study of T-cell memory formation after mild COVID-19. MiXCR, applied by TCRdb to the 5' RACE reads, yields one record per CDR3 protein. The sample holds some 120,000 distinct CDR3 sequences, roughly 6.2% seen once. Specimen: PBMCs or a T cell subset sorted from them (not recorded which). Receptor source: an adult woman who had mild COVID-19 (a few samples of this study predate the infection). Cell type and time point are not known.

The table lists this clonotype with a few counts. The chain couples TRBV7-9 to TRBJ2-3, with TRBD2 matching over 7 bases. Germline CDR1 is SEHNR and CDR2 is FQNEAQ (reference sequence). The J segment lost 4 bases and the V segment lost 5 bases, leaving 9 bases of the junction unmatched. The CDR3 is made up of 15 amino acids. The CDR3 bases are TGTGCCAGCAGCCCACCTGGACTAGTTTCAGATACGCAGTATTTT. Its translation: CASSPPGLVSDTQYF.

This clonotype was observed many times. This chain connects TRBV4-2 to TRBJ2-1, with 13 bases aligning to TRBD2. This CDR3 has 17 amino acids. Trimming at V came to 1 base and at J to 2 bases, leaving 2 bases not matched to a gene. In germline, CDR1 is LGHNA, CDR2 YNFKEQ. The DNA for the CDR3 is TGTGCCAGCAGCCAAGCCGGGACTAGCGGGGCCTACAATGAGCAGTTCTTC. Residues: CASSQAGTSGAYNEQFF.

This clonotype showed up many times. This sequence joins TRBV5-1 and TRBJ2-1, with a possible D match to TRBD1 (5 bases). V was cut by 0 bases and J by 6 bases, with 10 bases left in between. The CDR3 extends over 14 amino acids. The germline V gene encodes CDR1 SGHRS and CDR2 YFSETQ. The CDR3 is CASSLEQGSNEQFF. CDR3 DNA: TGCGCCAGCAGCTTGGAGCAGGGTTCCAATGAGCAGTTCTTC.

This clonotype has a handful of counts. The V call is TRBV7-3, the J call TRBJ2-1; 9 positions agree with TRBD2. The ends lost 2 bases at V and 6 bases at J; junction bases unmatched: 5. CDR1 SGHTA and CDR2 FQGTGA come from the germline V gene. CDR3 length: 15 residues. The CDR3 reads CASSLYMTSGNEQFF. The DNA for the CDR3 is TGTGCCAGCAGCTTATATATGACTAGCGGCAATGAGCAGTTCTTC.

This clonotype was counted a few times. This chain connects TRBV12-3 or TRBV12-4 to TRBJ1-4, with 10 bases lining up with TRBD1. The V and J ends lost 7 bases and 4 bases, in that order; junction bases with no gene match: 9. The CDR3 covers 16 residues. Written as DNA, the CDR3 is TGTGCCAGCACCTGGGACAGGGGCGGAGTTAATGAAAAACTGTTTTTT. It encodes CASTWDRGGVNEKLFF.

This clonotype has only a few counts. This rearrangement joins TRBV11-2 to TRBJ2-3, with 8 bases identical to TRBD2. Germline CDR1 is SGHAT and CDR2 is FQNNGV. This CDR3 spans 16 amino acids. Trimming removed 2 bases from V and 5 bases from J; junction bases left unmatched: 9. In DNA, the CDR3 is TGTGCCAGCAGCTTAAAAATGGCGGGGGGTGTAGATACGCAGTATTTT. This encodes CASSLKMAGGVDTQYF.

The V call is TRBV24-1, the J call TRBJ2-1, with 9 bases aligning to TRBD1. The CDR3 consists of 16 residues. Losses at the gene ends were 0 bases for V and 5 bases for J; bases not matched to a gene: 4. The germline CDR1 and CDR2 sequences are KGHDR and SFDVKD. The chain's CDR3 is CATSDLNTGGDNEQFF. CDR3 nucleotides: TGTGCCACCAGTGATTTGAATACAGGGGGCGACAATGAGCAGTTCTTC.

The V and J genes are TRBV24-1 and TRBJ2-7; TRBD1 matches at 8 bases. The CDR3 covers 15 residues. CDR1 and CDR2 (germline): KGHDR, SFDVKD. The junction had 5 bases not matched to a gene; V was cut back by 3 bases and J by 2 bases. Written as DNA, the CDR3 is TGTGCCACCAGTGATCCTCACAGGGGGACCTACGAGCAGTACTTC. Translated: CATSDPHRGTYEQYF.

This rearrangement joins TRBV27 to TRBJ2-7; TRBD2 agrees at 7 bases. V gave up 5 bases and J gave up 6 bases; unmatched junction bases: 7. The CDR3 consists of 13 residues. Germline V lookup: CDR1 MNHEY, CDR2 SMNVEV (reference sequence). The CDR3 reads CASSRWGEGEQYF. The CDR3 bases are TGTGCCAGCAGTCGGTGGGGGGAGGGCGAGCAGTACTTC.

There are a few counts of this clonotype. The J gene is TRBJ1-5, the V gene TRBV6-2 or TRBV6-3, with 10 bases lining up with TRBD1. Germline V CDR1 and CDR2: MNHEY, SVGEGT. J gave up 7 bases and V 0 bases, and 6 bases lay outside the gene matches. The CDR3 loop spans 16 amino acids. This CDR3 reads CASSYSGQGFGQPQHF. CDR3 nucleotide sequence: TGTGCCAGCAGTTACTCGGGACAGGGGTTTGGGCAGCCCCAGCATTTT.

This clonotype has more than one count but fewer than ten. The chain carries TRBV10-3 and TRBJ2-2; 9 bases are a match to TRBD1. The CDR3 is made up of 14 amino acids. After removal of 7 bases from V and 4 bases from J, the junction contained 4 bases not matched to a gene. CDR1 and CDR2 from the germline V gene are ENHRY and SYGVKD. The CDR3 here is CAITGTGPTGELFF. The CDR3 coding sequence is TGTGCCATCACCGGGACAGGGCCCACCGGGGAGCTGTTTTTT.

As to this clonotype: It may be a read error: a sequence one base away is much more abundant. The chain has TRBV24-1 and TRBJ2-5; D possibly corresponds to TRBD2 (6 bases). Trimming removed 2 bases from V and 2 bases from J, with 14 bases in between. CDR1 KGHDR and CDR2 SFDVKD come from the germline V gene. The CDR3 spans 16 residues. CDR3 region: CATSDYHDSGQETQYF. The CDR3 coding sequence is TGTGCCACCAGTGATTACCACGATAGCGGACAAGAGACCCAGTACTTC.

At least ten counts were recorded for this clonotype. The rearrangement uses TRBV25-1 and TRBJ1-6; 7 bases are shared with TRBD1. This CDR3 contains 15 residues. Germline V gives CDR1 MGHDK, CDR2 SYGVNS. V lost 4 bases, J lost 2 bases, and 2 bases stayed unmatched. The CDR3 reads CASSARGTYNSPLHF. Written as DNA, the CDR3 is TGTGCCAGCAGTGCCAGGGGGACCTATAATTCACCCCTCCACTTT.

This clonotype was observed at least ten times. This rearrangement joins TRBV7-7 to TRBJ2-7; no clear D. Germline-derived CDR1 and CDR2 are SSHAT and FNYEAQ (reference sequence). This CDR3 region has 14 residues. V lost 5 bases, J lost 5 bases, and 16 bases lay in between. CDR3 nucleotide sequence: TGTGCCAGCAGCATTGACTGGCCCTCGAACGAGCAGTACTTC. Residues: CASSIDWPSNEQYF.

This chain connects TRBV18 to TRBJ1-1; D gene ambiguous. V dropped 2 bases and J dropped 7 bases, with 14 bases sitting between them. CDR1 and CDR2 from the germline V gene are KGHSH and LQKENI. The CDR3 contains 14 residues. The CDR3 sequence: CASSPTASIGEAFF. CDR3 nucleotide sequence: TGTGCCAGCTCACCAACGGCCTCAATCGGTGAAGCTTTCTTT.

V is TRBV7-9 and J is TRBJ2-7; D assignment may be TRBD1 or TRBD2 (5 bases each). CDR3 length: 15 residues. Looked up from germline, CDR1 is SEHNR and CDR2 is FQNEAQ (reference sequence). Trimming pared 1 base from V and 5 bases from J, leaving 15 bases between. The CDR3 sequence is CASSLVAALGHEQYF. DNA for the CDR3: TGTGCCAGCAGCTTAGTGGCTGCGCTGGGACACGAGCAGTACTTC.

This clonotype was counted only a few times. The chain joins TRBV5-6 to TRBJ1-1; D is ambiguous. Germline CDR1 reads SGHDT; CDR2 reads YYEEEE. The CDR3 has 12 amino acids. Trimming stripped 0 bases from V and 9 bases from J, with 9 bases between. The CDR3 reads CASSLGPTQAFF. The CDR3 DNA follows: TGTGCCAGCAGCTTGGGCCCGACCCAAGCTTTCTTT.

This clonotype has more than one count but fewer than ten. This rearrangement joins TRBV6-2 or TRBV6-3 to TRBJ2-1, with 11 bases aligning to TRBD2. This CDR3 is built from 17 residues. Germline trimming cut 2 bases from V and 5 bases from J; bases unmatched to any gene: 8. The germline V gene has CDR1 MNHEY and CDR2 SVGEGT. The CDR3 sequence is CASSYTKGLAVDNEQFF. CDR3 bases: TGTGCCAGCAGTTACACTAAGGGACTAGCGGTCGACAATGAGCAGTTCTTC.